One sample yielded the 2 T cell receptor beta chains listed below, sequenced in a study of blood T cell repertoires in COVID-19. Generated by immunoSEQ multiplex PCR, the TCRdb table keeps only in-frame clones and is missing some. The sample records roughly 100,000 clones, more than 75% being singletons. Sequencing was done on a sample of peripheral blood. These receptors were taken from a man aged 50-59 years with acute or convalescent COVID-19.

The chain uses TRBV20-1 and TRBJ2-7; D is undetermined. With 1 base removed from V and 6 bases from J, the gap between germline ends came to 7 bases. CDR3 length equals 11 residues. Germline V gene lookup returns CDR1 DFQATT and CDR2 SNEGSKA (reference sequence). This CDR3 is CSARGLGEQYF. CDR3 nucleotide sequence: TGCAGTGCTAGAGGTCTAGGCGAGCAGTACTTC.

This clone occurred once. This chain links TRBV28 with TRBJ2-1, with 16 bases aligning to TRBD2. This CDR3 contains 15 residues. From germline, CDR1 is MDHEN and CDR2 SYDVKM. V was clipped by 6 bases and J by 15 bases; unmatched bases: 11. CDR3 DNA: TGTGCCAGCAGCCCTGTGGGGACTAGCGGGAGGGGACCGTTCTTC. It is translated as CASSPVGTSGRGPFF.